These T cell receptor beta chains were read from a single sample in a study of Ad26.COV2.S vaccination and SARS-CoV-2 variants. TCRdb keeps only in-frame clones here, not all; method: immunoSEQ multiplex PCR. This table holds about 480,000 clones, 87% found once. The sequences come from peripheral blood, collected in a trial of Ad26.COV2.S vaccine versus placebo. These TCRs come from a person aged 18-60 years who received the Ad26.COV2.S COVID-19 vaccine or a placebo. CDR3s include the opening cysteine and the closing phenylalanine or tryptophan. The D gene is left open where the match is weak. The size of a clone is reported for some rows only, either as once, few or many, or as a class for expanded clones.

cdr3_aa: CAISEGGGNQPQHF
cdr3_nt: TGTGCCATCAGTGAAGGGGGAGGCAATCAGCCCCAGCATTTT
v_call: TRBV10-3
cdr3_length: 14
j_call: TRBJ1-5
clone_size: -
d_call: -

cdr3_aa: CAWRSSDEKLFF
cdr3_nt: TGTGCCTGGAGATCTTCCGATGAAAAACTGTTTTTT
v_call: TRBV30
cdr3_length: 12
j_call: TRBJ1-4
clone_size: -
d_call: -

cdr3_aa: CASSLALGFPTEAFF
cdr3_nt: TGTGCCAGCAGCTTAGCGCTAGGCTTCCCCACTGAAGCTTTCTTT
v_call: TRBV7-8
cdr3_length: 15
j_call: TRBJ1-1
clone_size: -
d_call: -

cdr3_aa: CASSPIPGTAVDF
cdr3_nt: TGTGCCAGCTCACCAATCCCTGGGACCGCCGTGGACTTC
v_call: TRBV18
cdr3_length: 13
j_call: TRBJ2-5
clone_size: -
d_call: -

cdr3_aa: CASSLVHADYGYTF
cdr3_nt: TGTGCCAGCAGTTTGGTCCATGCGGACTATGGCTACACCTTC
v_call: TRBV28
cdr3_length: 14
j_call: TRBJ1-2
clone_size: -
d_call: -

cdr3_aa: CASRSWGGMNTEAFF
cdr3_nt: TGTGCCAGTAGGTCGTGGGGGGGGATGAACACTGAAGCTTTCTTT
v_call: TRBV19
cdr3_length: 15
j_call: TRBJ1-1
clone_size: -
d_call: -

cdr3_aa: CASNQPGQGNEQYF
cdr3_nt: TGTGCCAGTAACCAACCGGGACAGGGTAACGAGCAGTACTTC
v_call: TRBV19
cdr3_length: 14
j_call: TRBJ2-7
clone_size: -
d_call: TRBD1

cdr3_aa: CASSFGGTTYEQYF
cdr3_nt: TGTGCCAGCAGCTTTGGCGGGACAACGTACGAGCAGTACTTC
v_call: TRBV7-2
cdr3_length: 14
j_call: TRBJ2-7
clone_size: -
d_call: -

cdr3_aa: CASSPGTGNGYTF
cdr3_nt: TGTGCCAGCTCACCTGGGACAGGGAACGGCTACACCTTC
v_call: TRBV18
cdr3_length: 13
j_call: TRBJ1-2
clone_size: -
d_call: TRBD1

cdr3_aa: CASSQIYSTEQYF
cdr3_nt: TGCGCCAGCAGCCAAATCTACTCCACCGAGCAGTACTTC
v_call: TRBV4-3
cdr3_length: 13
j_call: TRBJ2-7
clone_size: -
d_call: -

cdr3_aa: CASAVSGSYEQYF
cdr3_nt: TGTGCCAGTGCAGTAAGCGGCTCCTACGAGCAGTACTTC
v_call: TRBV19
cdr3_length: 13
j_call: TRBJ2-7
clone_size: -
d_call: -

cdr3_aa: CASSLGGGGNTEAFF
cdr3_nt: TGTGCCAGCAGCTTAGGAGGGGGAGGGAACACTGAAGCTTTCTTT
v_call: TRBV7-2
cdr3_length: 15
j_call: TRBJ1-1
clone_size: -
d_call: -

cdr3_aa: CASSLKPGGSYEQYF
cdr3_nt: TGTGCCAGCAGCTTAAAGCCAGGGGGCTCCTACGAGCAGTACTTC
v_call: TRBV11-3
cdr3_length: 15
j_call: TRBJ2-7
clone_size: -
d_call: TRBD1

cdr3_aa: CASSTDRDDEQFF
cdr3_nt: TGTGCCAGCAGCACGGACAGGGATGACGAGCAGTTCTTC
v_call: TRBV6-5
cdr3_length: 13
j_call: TRBJ2-1
clone_size: -
d_call: TRBD1

cdr3_aa: CASSGGVATTDTQYF
cdr3_nt: TGTGCCAGCAGCGGAGGGGTGGCTACCACAGATACGCAGTATTTT
v_call: TRBV11-1
cdr3_length: 15
j_call: TRBJ2-3
clone_size: -
d_call: -

cdr3_aa: CASPPARDRLTDTQYF
cdr3_nt: TGTGCCAGTCCTCCGGCCCGGGACAGACTCACAGATACGCAGTATTTT
v_call: TRBV28
cdr3_length: 16
j_call: TRBJ2-3
clone_size: -
d_call: TRBD1

cdr3_aa: CASSTRTQGVQGGYTF
cdr3_nt: TGTGCCAGCAGCACACGGACTCAGGGGGTTCAGGGTGGCTACACCTTC
v_call: TRBV7-2
cdr3_length: 16
j_call: TRBJ1-2
clone_size: -
d_call: TRBD1

cdr3_aa: CASRTGLGDTGELFF
cdr3_nt: TGTGCCAGCAGGACAGGTCTTGGGGACACCGGGGAGCTGTTTTTT
v_call: TRBV27
cdr3_length: 15
j_call: TRBJ2-2
clone_size: once
d_call: -

cdr3_aa: CASSLNVGGPETQYF
cdr3_nt: TGTGCCAGCAGCTTGAATGTGGGAGGGCCGGAGACCCAGTACTTC
v_call: TRBV5-5
cdr3_length: 15
j_call: TRBJ2-5
clone_size: once
d_call: TRBD2

cdr3_aa: CASSFGGDQPQHF
cdr3_nt: TGCGCCAGCAGCTTCGGAGGGGATCAGCCCCAGCATTTT
v_call: TRBV5-1
cdr3_length: 13
j_call: TRBJ1-5
clone_size: -
d_call: -

cdr3_aa: CASSQDRGTDTQYF
cdr3_nt: TGTGCCAGCAGCCAAGACCGGGGGACAGATACGCAGTATTTT
v_call: TRBV14
cdr3_length: 14
j_call: TRBJ2-3
clone_size: -
d_call: -

cdr3_aa: CASSRTSGNKLSYEQYF
cdr3_nt: TGTGCCAGCAGTCGGACTAGCGGAAACAAACTCTCCTACGAGCAGTACTTC
v_call: TRBV6-6
cdr3_length: 17
j_call: TRBJ2-7
clone_size: -
d_call: TRBD2

cdr3_aa: CASSTGTSGTRGGAGQIF
cdr3_nt: TGCGCCAGCAGCACCGGGACTAGCGGGACAAGGGGTGGGGCAGGTCAAATCTTC
v_call: TRBV5-1
cdr3_length: 18
j_call: TRBJ2-1
clone_size: -
d_call: TRBD2

cdr3_aa: CASSSNRWGYTF
cdr3_nt: TGTGCCAGCAGTTCGAACAGGTGGGGCTACACCTTC
v_call: TRBV28
cdr3_length: 12
j_call: TRBJ1-2
clone_size: -
d_call: -

cdr3_aa: CASSLDRGGQETQYF
cdr3_nt: TGTGCCAGCAGCCTGGACAGGGGAGGGCAGGAGACCCAGTACTTC
v_call: TRBV7-9
cdr3_length: 15
j_call: TRBJ2-5
clone_size: -
d_call: TRBD1

cdr3_aa: CASSVGPLLAGGYEQYF
cdr3_nt: TGTGCCAGCAGCGTCGGGCCCTTGCTGGCGGGAGGCTACGAGCAGTACTTC
v_call: TRBV9
cdr3_length: 17
j_call: TRBJ2-7
clone_size: once
d_call: TRBD2

cdr3_aa: CASSLKGTGELFF
cdr3_nt: TGTGCCAGCAGCTTAAAGGGTACCGGGGAGCTGTTTTTT
v_call: TRBV7-9
cdr3_length: 13
j_call: TRBJ2-2
clone_size: -
d_call: -

cdr3_aa: CASSSRAGGRVNTGELFF
cdr3_nt: TGTGCCAGCAGCTCGCGGGCGGGAGGAAGGGTCAACACCGGGGAGCTGTTTTTT
v_call: TRBV7-9
cdr3_length: 18
j_call: TRBJ2-2
clone_size: -
d_call: TRBD2

cdr3_aa: CSVGIVQGAPNEKLFF
cdr3_nt: TGCAGCGTTGGGATTGTGCAGGGAGCCCCTAATGAAAAACTGTTTTTT
v_call: TRBV29-1
cdr3_length: 16
j_call: TRBJ1-4
clone_size: -
d_call: -

cdr3_aa: CASSAPLSRSTEAFF
cdr3_nt: TGTGCCAGCAGCGCCCCCCTCTCTAGAAGCACTGAAGCTTTCTTT
v_call: TRBV5-6
cdr3_length: 15
j_call: TRBJ1-1
clone_size: -
d_call: -

cdr3_aa: CASRLAAGTTSTEYF
cdr3_nt: TGTGCCAGCCGATTGGCTGCCGGGACTACTAGCACTGAGTACTTC
v_call: TRBV7-2
cdr3_length: 15
j_call: TRBJ2-7
clone_size: -
d_call: TRBD2

cdr3_aa: CASIQTYSGNTIYF
cdr3_nt: TGTGCCAGTATCCAGACGTACTCTGGAAACACCATATATTTT
v_call: TRBV19
cdr3_length: 14
j_call: TRBJ1-3
clone_size: once
d_call: -

cdr3_aa: CASSMEPGTMNTEAFF
cdr3_nt: TGTGCCAGCAGCATGGAACCCGGGACAATGAACACTGAAGCTTTCTTT
v_call: TRBV5-4
cdr3_length: 16
j_call: TRBJ1-1
clone_size: -
d_call: -

cdr3_aa: CAWSKGGPGELFF
cdr3_nt: TGTGCCTGGAGTAAGGGAGGTCCCGGGGAGCTGTTTTTT
v_call: TRBV30
cdr3_length: 13
j_call: TRBJ2-2
clone_size: -
d_call: -

cdr3_aa: CASSLGIEQFF
cdr3_nt: TGTGCCAGCAGCTTAGGTATTGAGCAGTTCTTC
v_call: TRBV11-2
cdr3_length: 11
j_call: TRBJ2-1
clone_size: -
d_call: -

cdr3_aa: CASSSTTSGRANEQFF
cdr3_nt: TGTGCCAGCAGTTCTACAACTAGCGGGAGGGCCAATGAGCAGTTCTTC
v_call: TRBV6-5
cdr3_length: 16
j_call: TRBJ2-1
clone_size: -
d_call: TRBD2

cdr3_aa: CASRVLGGVTSYGYTF
cdr3_nt: TGCGCCAGCAGGGTGCTGGGGGGGGTTACCTCCTATGGCTACACCTTC
v_call: TRBV5-1
cdr3_length: 16
j_call: TRBJ1-2
clone_size: few
d_call: -

cdr3_aa: CASRLRGWETQYF
cdr3_nt: TGTGCCAGTAGACTCAGGGGGTGGGAGACCCAGTACTTC
v_call: TRBV27
cdr3_length: 13
j_call: TRBJ2-5
clone_size: -
d_call: TRBD1

cdr3_aa: CASSLSGMNTEAFF
cdr3_nt: TGTGCCAGCAGCCTATCAGGAATGAACACTGAAGCTTTCTTT
v_call: TRBV28
cdr3_length: 14
j_call: TRBJ1-1
clone_size: -
d_call: -

cdr3_aa: CASSYRGSSYNSPLHF
cdr3_nt: TGTGCCAGCAGTTACCGCGGGAGCTCCTATAATTCACCCCTCCACTTT
v_call: TRBV6-2/TRBV6-3
cdr3_length: 16
j_call: TRBJ1-6
clone_size: -
d_call: -

cdr3_aa: CASSYSDREGISPLHF
cdr3_nt: TGTGCCAGCAGTTACTCGGACAGGGAAGGAATTTCACCCCTCCACTTT
v_call: TRBV6-5
cdr3_length: 16
j_call: TRBJ1-6
clone_size: -
d_call: TRBD1

cdr3_aa: CASSPDRAVTQYF
cdr3_nt: TGTGCCAGCAGTCCAGACAGGGCGGTTACGCAGTATTTT
v_call: TRBV6-5
cdr3_length: 13
j_call: TRBJ2-3
clone_size: once
d_call: TRBD1